The 14 T cell receptor beta chains given below trace back to one sample, sequenced in a study of T cell clonality in common variable immunodeficiency. Overall study results and limits: Fewer deletions and N-nucleotide insertions were reportedly seen in common variable immunodeficiency TCR beta sequences.

Their antigen targets remain unknown. TCRdb's table, derived via immunoSEQ multiplex PCR, lists solely in-frame clones and lacks some. The sample shows 10,000 to 13,000 clones, no singletons; the ten largest hold approximately 5.7%. The sample was peripheral blood mononuclear cells. These receptors all stem from a human donor with common variable immunodeficiency.

At least ten counts were recorded for this clone. The CDR3 extends 3 residues past the end of the read, so its final part is completed from the germline J gene. The chain combines TRBV5-1 with TRBJ2-5, with D hard to call. V dropped 2 bases and J dropped 4 bases, with 9 bases sitting between them. In germline, CDR1 is SGHRS, CDR2 YFSETQ. CDR3 length: 13 residues. The CDR3 region is CASSFLSTETQYF. CDR3 DNA, as far as it was read: TGCGCCAGCAGCTTCCTGAGCACAGAGACC.

Sample share makes this clone medium-sized. Read coverage stops 3 residues before the CDR3 terminus; the germline J gene supplies the remainder. This sequence joins TRBV29-1 and TRBJ2-7; D is undetermined. The V end lost 5 bases, the J end lost 5 bases, and 16 bases lay between the germline ends. Germline V gene sequence: CDR1 SQVTM, CDR2 ANQGSEA. This CDR3 contains 13 residues. The CDR3 reads CSVRMTSRHEQYF. The part of the CDR3 DNA that was read is TGCAGCGTTCGGATGACTTCCCGCCACGAG.

A remark on this clone: The read stops 3 residues short of the end of the CDR3; the missing end is completed from the germline J gene. The chain carries TRBV18 and TRBJ2-7; D is ambiguous. The CDR3 is 14 residues long. The germline V gene has CDR1 KGHSH and CDR2 LQKENI. Trimming removed 3 bases at V and 0 bases at J, with 9 bases between. CDR3 loop: CASSPLTLSYEQYF. The CDR3 bases that were read are TGTGCCAGCTCACCTCTGACTCTCTCCTACGAG.

To note about this clone: The read stops 3 residues short of the end of the CDR3; the missing end is completed from the germline J gene. The J gene is TRBJ2-5, the V gene TRBV19, with TRBD1 matching over 10 bases. The CDR3 spans 19 residues. Per the germline V gene, CDR1 is LNHDA and CDR2 is SQIVND (reference sequence). Unmatched junction bases numbered 22, after V lost 8 bases and J lost 4 bases. CDR3 DNA (partial): TGTGCCAGTTCTCCGCGGGGATACAGACAGGGGGCGCCTCGAGAGACC. Encoded protein: CASSPRGYRQGAPRET. The CDR3, in full, reads CASSPRGYRQGAPRETQYF.

To note about this clone: The read ends 3 residues before the CDR3 terminus; that terminus is restored from the germline J gene. V usage is TRBV19 and J usage is TRBJ1-1; D unclear. This CDR3 contains 15 residues. Germline values: CDR1 LNHDA, CDR2 SQIVND (reference sequence). The ends were cut back, 2 bases at V and 5 bases at J, with 15 bases in the middle. CDR3 sequence: CASSISGVWKTEAFF. The part of the CDR3 DNA that was read is TGTGCCAGTAGTATAAGCGGTGTATGGAAGACTGAA.

This clone was counted a few times. With the read ending 3 residues before the CDR3 end, the germline J gene is used to fill in that end. This chain links TRBV2 with TRBJ1-1; TRBD1 is a possible D gene (5 bases). V was shortened by 2 bases and J by 0 bases, with 7 bases between the two germline ends. The CDR3 runs 14 residues. CDR1 is SNHLY and CDR2 is FYNNEI in the germline V gene. The part of the CDR3 DNA that was read is TGTGCCAGCAGTGAATCAGGGATGAACACTGAA. This translates into CASSESGMNTE. The complete CDR3 protein is CASSESGMNTEAFF.

This clone has only a few counts. With the read ending 3 residues before the CDR3 end, the germline J gene is used to fill in that end. V and J are TRBV19 and TRBJ1-5, with TRBD1 matching 7 bases. The CDR3 length is 15 residues. Losses at the gene ends were 3 bases for V and 4 bases for J; bases not matched to a gene: 6. Germline V gives CDR1 LNHDA, CDR2 SQIVND (reference sequence). Partial CDR3 DNA: TGTGCCAGTAGTATTCTGACAGGGATAAATCAGCCC. Amino acids: CASSILTGINQP. The CDR3, in full, reads CASSILTGINQPQHF.

This clone was seen a handful of times. The read finishes 3 residues shy of the CDR3 end, and the germline J gene is used to complete it. The gene calls are TRBV30 and TRBJ2-7; 9 positions match TRBD1. CDR3 length: 15 amino acids. With V trimmed by 3 bases and J by 3 bases, 9 bases remained unmatched. Per the germline V gene, CDR1 is GTSNPN and CDR2 is SVGIG (reference sequence). The CDR3: CAWSDRDRVFYEQYF. The CDR3 bases that were read are TGTGCCTGGAGCGACCGGGACAGGGTTTTCTACGAG.

With regard to this clone: The read ends 3 residues early relative to the CDR3; the germline J gene fills the gap. The chain couples TRBV7-2 to TRBJ2-5; D is ambiguous. Germline V CDR1 and CDR2: SGHTA, FQGNSA. CDR3 size: 15 residues. V was trimmed by 0 bases and J by 5 bases, leaving 13 bases between them. The part of the CDR3 DNA that was read is TGTGCCAGCAGCTTAGCGTCAAGGGTCCGGGAGACC. Protein product: CASSLASRVRET. The whole CDR3 protein is CASSLASRVRETQYF.

Of note for this clone: The read gets to within 3 residues of the CDR3 end, and the germline J gene fills in the rest. The gene calls are TRBV7-8 and TRBJ1-6; D is possibly TRBD1 (6 bases). CDR1 is SGHVS, CDR2 FQNEAQ, per germline. V lost 5 bases to trimming and J lost 6 bases, with 11 bases between them. There are 14 residues in the CDR3. Incomplete CDR3 DNA: TGTGCCAGCAGCCCCGGGACACTTAATTCACCC. Amino acid sequence: CASSPGTLNSP. The CDR3 in full is CASSPGTLNSPLHF.

This clone showed up just a few times. The missing CDR3 end, 3 residues past where the read stops, is filled in from the germline J gene. The rearrangement uses TRBV30 and TRBJ2-1; 8 positions match TRBD2. V shed 5 bases and J 1 base; nucleotides not matched to a gene: 4. The CDR3 covers 14 residues. The germline CDR1 and CDR2 sequences are GTSNPN and SVGIG (reference sequence). The DNA read from the CDR3 is TGTGCCTGGGGAACTAGCGGTTCCTACAATGAG. This sequence encodes CAWGTSGSYNE. The CDR3 in full is CAWGTSGSYNEQFF.

This clone showed up just a few times. The read terminates 3 residues before the CDR3 end, so the remaining end is supplied by the germline J gene. The chain carries TRBV30 and TRBJ1-5; D is unresolved. The V end was cut by 0 bases, the J end by 0 bases, with 9 bases between. Germline-derived CDR1 and CDR2 are GTSNPN and SVGIG (reference sequence). The CDR3 is 15 amino acids. The sequenced CDR3 bases are TGTGCCTGGAGTGTTGGCAGGTATAGCAATCAGCCC. It codes for CAWSVGRYSNQP. Given in full, the CDR3 is CAWSVGRYSNQPQHF.

Details on this clone: The CDR3 goes on 3 residues after the read ends, and that part is filled in from the germline J gene. The chain employs TRBV30 and TRBJ2-7, with 8 bases lining up with TRBD1. This CDR3 contains 12 residues. Germline-derived CDR1 and CDR2 are GTSNPN and SVGIG (reference sequence). The junction had 2 bases not matched to a gene; V was cut back by 1 base and J by 6 bases. CDR3: CAWSADRAEQYF. CDR3 bases read: TGTGCCTGGAGTGCGGACAGGGCCGAG.

This clone was detected a few times. The read halts 3 residues ahead of the CDR3 end, with the missing end drawn from the germline J gene. This chain links TRBV7-6 with TRBJ2-3; possibly TRBD2 for D (6 bases). V lost 5 bases to trimming and J lost 6 bases, with 9 bases between them. Germline V gives CDR1 SGHVS, CDR2 FNYEAQ. CDR3 length: 12 residues. The sequenced CDR3 bases are TGTGCCAGCAGCCCCGGGACTGATACG. Translating it yields CASSPGTDT. The entire CDR3 protein is CASSPGTDTQYF.